This T cell receptor (beta chain) was sequenced for a study of blood T cell repertoires in COVID-19. About the study: The origin of the acute and convalescent COVID-19 samples was the United States, Italy and Spain. PBMCs, B-cell-depleted T cells, or T cells provided the cDNA or gDNA that made up the material.

This clone was counted only a few times. The CDR3 is 12 residues long. Germline V gene sequence: CDR1 SGDLS, CDR2 YYNGEE. The germline V and J ends were trimmed by 0 bases and 7 bases, with 2 bases remaining between them. Per the authors' pipeline: Using reference gene primer amplification, nucleated cell counts were estimated. The repertoire was sequenced with immunoSEQ multiplex PCR; TCRdb's copy has only in-frame clones and lacks some. V and J calls and clone size are copied from that table; D and trimming were computed from the DNA. The table includes roughly 240,000 clones, around four fifths detected once.

The receptor was derived from a man in his 60s who had recovered from COVID-19. This chain uses TRBV9 with TRBJ1-6; D is uncertain. What was sequenced was peripheral blood. The CDR3 spells CASSVANSPLHF. The CDR3 DNA is TGTGCCAGCAGCGTAGCAAATTCACCCCTCCACTTT. The full variable domain, with the rest looked up from reference TRBV9 and TRBJ1-6, is DSGVTQTPKHLITATGQRVTLRCSPRSGDLSVYWYQQSLDQGLQFLIQYYNGEERAKGNILERFSAQQFPDLHSELNLSSLELGDSALYFCASSVANSPLHFGNGTRLTVT.